These 29 T cell receptor beta chains originate from one sample sequenced in a study of CD8+ T cells in alopecia areata. Extracted from the samples, RNA was reverse transcribed into cDNA to serve as the sequencing template. The protocol was immunoSEQ multiplex PCR, while the TCRdb copy is restricted to in-frame clones and leaves out a portion. The sample has some 120,000 clones; 45% to 60% are singletons. This specimen consisted of CD4+ T cells sorted from blood, obtained at week 0. All receptors derive from a human donor with alopecia areata.

The rearrangement uses TRBV30 and TRBJ2-7; D is possibly TRBD2 (5 bases). Per the germline V gene, CDR1 is GTSNPN and CDR2 is SVGIG (reference sequence). The CDR3 runs 11 residues. V dropped 3 bases and J dropped 5 bases, with 8 bases sitting between them. The CDR3 coding sequence is TGTGCCTGGAGCCTAGCAAACGAGCAGTACTTC. This translates into CAWSLANEQYF.

The chain employs TRBV6-6 and TRBJ2-5; D remains unclear. CDR1 MNHNY and CDR2 SVGAGI come from the germline V gene (reference sequence). Trimming shortened V by 6 bases and J by 1 base, and 3 bases separated the two germline ends. The CDR3 consists of 11 residues. This CDR3 is CASSPQETQYF. In DNA, the CDR3 is TGTGCCAGCAGCCCCCAAGAGACCCAGTACTTC.

This clone was counted between two and nine times. V is TRBV5-1 and J is TRBJ2-3, with D perhaps TRBD1 (6 bases). Germline loops: CDR1 SGHRS, CDR2 YFSETQ. The CDR3 sequence is 13 residues long. V lost 0 bases to trimming and J lost 4 bases, with 6 bases between them. The CDR3 here is CASSLDRADTQYF. In DNA form, the CDR3 reads TGCGCCAGCAGCTTGGACAGGGCAGATACGCAGTATTTT.

This sequence joins TRBV5-1 and TRBJ2-3; 8 nucleotides line up with TRBD1. Trimming at V came to 4 bases and at J to 1 base, leaving 8 bases not matched to a gene. Per the germline V gene, CDR1 is SGHRS and CDR2 is YFSETQ. The CDR3 runs 16 residues. The CDR3 here is CASSQQGVEGTDTQYF. Written as DNA, the CDR3 is TGCGCCAGCAGCCAACAGGGGGTTGAGGGCACAGATACGCAGTATTTT.

The rearrangement uses TRBV30 and TRBJ2-1; D may be TRBD1 (6 bases). The germline V gene has CDR1 GTSNPN and CDR2 SVGIG (reference sequence). This CDR3 spans 13 amino acids. Trimming left V 0 bases short and J 9 bases short, with 12 bases between. The CDR3 DNA follows: TGTGCCTGGAGTGTTCAGGGGTTGGGTGAGCAGTTCTTC. Translation: CAWSVQGLGEQFF.

The chain's CDR3 is CASSFTSGTGSGNTIYF. The CDR3 DNA sequence: TGTGCCAGCAGCTTCACGTCCGGGACAGGGAGCGGTAACACCATATATTTT. The chain joins TRBV5-4 to TRBJ1-3; TRBD1 aligns across 9 bases. Germline V gene sequence: CDR1 SGHNT, CDR2 YYREEE (reference sequence). CDR3 size: 17 residues. V shed 2 bases, J shed 7 bases, and the junction held 13 bases outside the gene matches.

This chain connects TRBV7-2 to TRBJ2-5; D perhaps matches TRBD1 (6 bases). CDR3 length equals 15 residues. Germline V gene sequence: CDR1 SGHTA, CDR2 FQGNSA. Trimming pared 5 bases from V and 1 base from J, leaving 14 bases between. CDR3 coding DNA: TGTGCCAGCAGCCGATACAGGGCTTTCCAAGAGACCCAGTACTTC. Protein product: CASSRYRAFQETQYF.

V is TRBV9 and J is TRBJ1-1; D is perhaps TRBD1 (6 bases). Trimming removed 2 bases from V and 1 base from J, with 9 bases in between. The CDR3 runs 14 residues. CDR1 SGDLS and CDR2 YYNGEE come from the germline V gene. The CDR3 is CASSVGTQNTEAFF. For the CDR3, the DNA is TGTGCCAGCAGCGTCGGGACACAGAACACTGAAGCTTTCTTT.

The CDR3 coding sequence is TGCGCCAGCAGCCAAGCCGGGACACCGAGCTCTGGAAACACCATATATTTT. This translates into CASSQAGTPSSGNTIYF. J is TRBJ1-3 and V is TRBV4-3; possible D gene TRBD1, 6 bases. This CDR3 has 17 residues. Germline CDR1 is LGHNA and CDR2 is YSLEER. V lost 1 base and J 0 bases, leaving 13 bases between the germline ends.

The rearrangement joins TRBV29-1 to TRBJ2-5; D is perhaps TRBD1 or TRBD2 (5 bases each). The V end was cut by 4 bases, the J end by 7 bases, with 22 bases between. CDR3 size: 15 residues. Germline lookup yields CDR1 SQVTM and CDR2 ANQGSEA. The DNA of the CDR3 is TGCAGCGTTGGGGCAACCGGGACCCCCCGTGGGACCCAGTACTTC. Translated: CSVGATGTPRGTQYF. Using reference TRBV29-1 and TRBJ2-5 for the parts outside the CDR3, the full variable domain is SAVISQKPSRDICQRGTSLTIQCQVDSQVTMMFWYRQQPGQSLTLIATANQGSEATYESGFVIDKFPISRPNLTFSTLTVSNMSPEDSSIYLCSVGATGTPRGTQYFGPGTRLLVL.

The V gene is TRBV18, the J gene TRBJ2-3; 11 nucleotides line up with TRBD2. V lost 2 bases, J lost 11 bases, and 6 bases stayed unmatched. CDR3 length: 14 residues. Germline V CDR1 and CDR2: KGHSH, LQKENI. This CDR3 reads CASSPTSGGSGQYF. DNA for the CDR3: TGTGCCAGCTCACCAACTAGCGGGGGTTCGGGGCAGTATTTT.

V gene TRBV4-2 combines with J gene TRBJ2-2, with TRBD2 identical over 11 bases. The ends lost 4 bases at V and 1 base at J; junction bases unmatched: 5. Germline CDR1 LGHNA, CDR2 YNFKEQ. The CDR3 is 17 residues long. DNA of the CDR3: TGTGCCAGCAGCCGAAAAACTAGCGGGGGGAACACCGGGGAGCTGTTTTTT. Translated, it gives CASSRKTSGGNTGELFF.

The chain employs TRBV13 and TRBJ2-7, with 7 bases identical to TRBD2. Germline values: CDR1 PRHDT, CDR2 FYEKMQ (reference sequence). The CDR3 has 14 residues. The junction had 5 bases not matched to a gene; V was cut back by 4 bases and J by 2 bases. The CDR3 reads CASSYGEGAYEQYF. CDR3 coding DNA: TGTGCCAGCAGCTATGGGGAGGGAGCCTACGAGCAGTACTTC.

J is TRBJ2-7 and V is TRBV7-2, with 9 bases identical to TRBD1. J lost 9 bases, V lost 4 bases, and 13 bases had no gene match. The CDR3 has 15 residues. The V gene's germline CDR1 is SGHTA and CDR2 FQGNSA. CDR3 nucleotides: TGTGCCAGCAGCTCCCCGGGACAGGGCTTTAACGTGCAGTACTTC. As protein: CASSSPGQGFNVQYF. Drawing the rest from reference TRBV7-2 and TRBJ2-7, the complete variable domain is GAGVSQSPSNKVTEKGKDVELRCDPISGHTALYWYRQSLGQGLEFLIYFQGNSAPDKSGLPSDRFSAERTGGSVSTLTIQRTQQEDSAVYLCASSSPGQGFNVQYFGPGTRLTVT.

The V gene is TRBV7-2, the J gene TRBJ2-3, with 8 bases fitting TRBD2. CDR1 and CDR2 from the germline V gene are SGHTA and FQGNSA. Germline trimming cut 2 bases from V and 6 bases from J; bases unmatched to any gene: 7. This CDR3 spans 15 amino acids. The CDR3 sequence: CASSLTRGGSDTQYF. The CDR3 region has the DNA TGTGCCAGCAGCTTAACCCGGGGGGGTTCGGATACGCAGTATTTT.

Remarks on this clone: Other DNA sequences in this specimen translate into the identical CDR3. This rearrangement joins TRBV7-8 to TRBJ1-1; D remains unclear. Germline V gene lookup returns CDR1 SGHVS and CDR2 FQNEAQ. The CDR3 runs 13 residues. V was shortened by 0 bases and J by 2 bases, with 4 bases between the two germline ends. CDR3 bases: TGTGCCAGCAGCTTAGCTGGCAACACTGAAGCTTTCTTT. It specifies CASSLAGNTEAFF. The variable domain in full, completed from reference TRBV7-8 and TRBJ1-1, reads GAGVSQSPRYKVAKRGQDVALRCDPISGHVSLFWYQQALGQGPEFLTYFQNEAQLDKSGLPSDRFFAERPEGSVSTLKIQRTQQEDSAVYLCASSLAGNTEAFFGQGTRLTVV.

Only a few counts were recorded for this clone. The gene calls are TRBV6-1 and TRBJ1-1, with D maybe TRBD1 (6 bases). Germline V gives CDR1 MNHNS, CDR2 SASEGT. CDR3 length equals 14 residues. The V gene lost 3 bases and the J gene lost 5 bases, with 13 bases spanning the gap. CDR3 sequence reads: CASSEQGGGTEAFF. CDR3 sequence (DNA): TGTGCCAGCAGTGAGCAGGGAGGGGGAACTGAAGCTTTCTTT.

This chain links TRBV7-2 with TRBJ2-7; 9 bases map to TRBD2. V was clipped by 5 bases and J by 2 bases; unmatched bases: 7. The CDR3 loop spans 15 amino acids. From germline, CDR1 is SGHTA and CDR2 FQGNSA. The chain's CDR3 is CASSTLAGVAYEQYF. The CDR3 region has the DNA TGTGCCAGCAGCACCTTAGCGGGAGTGGCCTACGAGCAGTACTTC.

The chain recombines TRBV10-3 with TRBJ1-2; D ambiguous. V was trimmed by 0 bases and J by 4 bases, leaving 3 bases between them. The CDR3 is 12 residues long. Looked up from germline, CDR1 is ENHRY and CDR2 is SYGVKD. The CDR3 nucleotides are TGTGCCATCAGTGAGTCCGGCTATGGCTACACCTTC. Its protein product is CAISESGYGYTF.

V is TRBV18 and J is TRBJ1-1; 9 bases are shared with TRBD1. V shed 2 bases, J shed 2 bases, and the junction held 0 bases outside the gene matches. CDR1 and CDR2 from the germline V gene are KGHSH and LQKENI. The CDR3 runs 14 residues. The CDR3 is CASSPTGGNTEAFF. The CDR3 DNA is TGTGCCAGCTCACCAACAGGGGGCAACACTGAAGCTTTCTTT.

This clone showed up just a few times. This chain uses TRBV7-9 with TRBJ2-2; TRBD1 or TRBD2 may be the D gene (5 bases each). CDR3 size: 19 residues. Trimming pared 3 bases from V and 4 bases from J, leaving 24 bases between. Looked up from germline, CDR1 is SEHNR and CDR2 is FQNEAQ (reference sequence). The CDR3 DNA sequence: TGTGCCAGCAGCTTTGGCAACCCAGGGCGGCATGGGGGCACCGGGGAGCTGTTTTTT. Translation: CASSFGNPGRHGGTGELFF.

Concerning this clone itself: The sample carries other DNA sequences with the same CDR3. J is TRBJ2-3 and V is TRBV9, with D unresolved. The V gene lost 0 bases and the J gene lost 3 bases, with 2 bases spanning the gap. The CDR3 is made up of 12 amino acids. CDR1 is SGDLS, CDR2 YYNGEE, per germline. DNA of the CDR3: TGTGCCAGCAGCGTAGGTACAGATACGCAGTATTTT. It yields the protein CASSVGTDTQYF.

The V gene is TRBV2, the J gene TRBJ2-7; 9 bases line up with TRBD2. From germline, CDR1 is SNHLY and CDR2 FYNNEI. This CDR3 is built from 14 residues. The trim removed 8 bases at V and 3 bases at J, leaving 8 bases unmatched. The DNA for the CDR3 is TGTGCCAGCCTCAAGCGGGGGGCCAGCTACGAGCAGTACTTC. It encodes CASLKRGASYEQYF. The variable domain in full, completed from reference TRBV2 and TRBJ2-7, reads EPEVTQTPSHQVTQMGQEVILRCVPISNHLYFYWYRQILGQKVEFLVSFYNNEISEKSEIFDDQFSVERPDGSNFTLKIRSTKLEDSAMYFCASLKRGASYEQYFGPGTRLTVT.

This sequence joins TRBV18 and TRBJ2-1, with 9 bases fitting TRBD1. The V segment lost 2 bases and the J segment 5 bases; nucleotides outside the gene matches: 7. The CDR3 covers 16 residues. The germline gives CDR1 KGHSH, CDR2 LQKENI. Written as DNA, the CDR3 is TGTGCCAGCTCACCAGTTAACAGGGGGCGCAACAATGAGCAGTTCTTC. It is translated as CASSPVNRGRNNEQFF.

The V and J genes are TRBV9 and TRBJ2-4; TRBD1 aligns across 9 bases. Germline V lookup: CDR1 SGDLS, CDR2 YYNGEE. V was clipped by 4 bases and J by 3 bases; unmatched bases: 5. This CDR3 region has 15 residues. CDR3 sequence (DNA): TGTGCCAGCAGCCCAGGGACAGGGAGCAAAAACATTCAGTACTTC. It codes for CASSPGTGSKNIQYF.

The chain has TRBV5-1 and TRBJ2-7, with TRBD1 matching over 10 bases. J gave up 6 bases and V 4 bases, and 13 bases lay outside the gene matches. CDR3 length equals 16 residues. CDR1 SGHRS and CDR2 YFSETQ come from the germline V gene. Here the CDR3 DNA reads TGCGCCAGCAGCCAACGATGGACAGGGGGTATAGGCGAGCAGTACTTC. As protein: CASSQRWTGGIGEQYF. Together with reference TRBV5-1 and TRBJ2-7, the CDR3 gives the full variable domain: KAGVTQTPRYLIKTRGQQVTLSCSPISGHRSVSWYQQTPGQGLQFLFEYFSETQRNKGNFPGRFSGRQFSNSRSEMNVSTLELGDSALYLCASSQRWTGGIGEQYFGPGTRLTVT.

The gene calls are TRBV7-3 and TRBJ2-5; D perhaps matches TRBD1 (6 bases). The CDR3 totals 15 residues. The V end was cut by 3 bases, the J end by 4 bases, with 15 bases between. Germline V gives CDR1 SGHTA, CDR2 FQGTGA. The CDR3 spells CASSLQGSLGETQYF. The DNA of the CDR3 is TGTGCCAGCAGCTTGCAGGGGTCCTTGGGAGAGACCCAGTACTTC.

The chain links TRBV28 to TRBJ1-5, with TRBD1 matching 12 bases. The CDR3 loop spans 17 amino acids. Germline assignment: CDR1 MDHEN and CDR2 SYDVKM. The V and J ends lost 6 bases and 2 bases, in that order; junction bases with no gene match: 8. The CDR3 sequence is CASRMGQGAGGNQPQHF. CDR3 nucleotides: TGTGCCAGCAGGATGGGACAGGGGGCAGGAGGCAATCAGCCCCAGCATTTT.

This clone was seen a few times. The chain has TRBV6-5 and TRBJ2-2; 10 bases align to TRBD2. Germline V gene data show CDR1 as MNHEY and CDR2 as SVGAGI. The trim removed 5 bases at V and 4 bases at J, leaving 4 bases unmatched. This CDR3 has 15 residues. CDR3 sequence reads: CASSASGRATGELFF. CDR3 nucleotide sequence: TGTGCCAGCAGTGCAAGCGGGAGGGCCACCGGGGAGCTGTTTTTT.